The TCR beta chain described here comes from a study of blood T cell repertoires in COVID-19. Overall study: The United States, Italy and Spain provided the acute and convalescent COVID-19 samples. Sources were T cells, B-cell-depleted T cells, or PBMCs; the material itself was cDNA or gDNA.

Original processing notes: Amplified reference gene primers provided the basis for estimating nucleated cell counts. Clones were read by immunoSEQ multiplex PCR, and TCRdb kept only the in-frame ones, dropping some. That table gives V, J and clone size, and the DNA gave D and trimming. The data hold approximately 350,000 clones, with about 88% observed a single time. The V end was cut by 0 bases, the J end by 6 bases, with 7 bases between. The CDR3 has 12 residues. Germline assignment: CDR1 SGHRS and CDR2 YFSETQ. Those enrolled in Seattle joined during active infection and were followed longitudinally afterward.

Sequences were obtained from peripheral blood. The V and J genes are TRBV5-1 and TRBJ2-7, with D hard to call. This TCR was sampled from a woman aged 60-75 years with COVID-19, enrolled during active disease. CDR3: CASSLGGGEQYF. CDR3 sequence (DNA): TGCGCCAGCAGCTTGGGAGGTGGCGAGCAGTACTTC.